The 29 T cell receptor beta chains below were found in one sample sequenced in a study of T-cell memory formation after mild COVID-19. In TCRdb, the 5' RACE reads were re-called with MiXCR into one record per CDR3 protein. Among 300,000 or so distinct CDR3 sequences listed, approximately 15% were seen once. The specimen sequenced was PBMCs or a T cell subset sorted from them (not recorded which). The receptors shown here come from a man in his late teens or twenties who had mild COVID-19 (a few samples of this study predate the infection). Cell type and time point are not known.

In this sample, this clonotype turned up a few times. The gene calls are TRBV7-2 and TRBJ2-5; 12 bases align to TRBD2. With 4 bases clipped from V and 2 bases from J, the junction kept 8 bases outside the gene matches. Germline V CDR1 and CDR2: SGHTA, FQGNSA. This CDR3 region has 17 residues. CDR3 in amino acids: CASSSIRLAGDQETQYF. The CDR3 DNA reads TGTGCCAGCAGCTCGATCCGACTAGCGGGGGATCAAGAGACCCAGTACTTC.

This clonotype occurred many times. The DNA for the CDR3 is TGTGCCAGCTCCTCCATCCTCAGGGGGACATACAATGAGCAGTTCTTC. Its translation: CASSSILRGTYNEQFF. The chain joins TRBV27 to TRBJ2-1; TRBD1 aligns across 7 bases. Trimming at V came to 8 bases and at J to 4 bases, leaving 14 bases not matched to a gene. CDR1 and CDR2 from the germline V gene are MNHEY and SMNVEV (reference sequence). The CDR3 covers 16 residues.

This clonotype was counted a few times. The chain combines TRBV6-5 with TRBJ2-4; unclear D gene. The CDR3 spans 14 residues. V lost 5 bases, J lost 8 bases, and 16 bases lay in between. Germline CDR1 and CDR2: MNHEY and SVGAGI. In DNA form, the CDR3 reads TGTGCCAGCAGTCCTATGCCCATACTACACATTCAGTACTTC. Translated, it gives CASSPMPILHIQYF.

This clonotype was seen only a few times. This chain's CDR3 is CASSPSRTGPGTQYF. The CDR3 nucleotides read TGTGCCAGCAGCCCGTCCCGGACAGGTCCAGGGACCCAGTACTTC. The rearrangement uses TRBV7-2 and TRBJ2-5; TRBD1 matches at 7 bases. Germline V gene sequence: CDR1 SGHTA, CDR2 FQGNSA. The CDR3 consists of 15 residues. Germline trimming cut 5 bases from V and 7 bases from J; bases unmatched to any gene: 13.

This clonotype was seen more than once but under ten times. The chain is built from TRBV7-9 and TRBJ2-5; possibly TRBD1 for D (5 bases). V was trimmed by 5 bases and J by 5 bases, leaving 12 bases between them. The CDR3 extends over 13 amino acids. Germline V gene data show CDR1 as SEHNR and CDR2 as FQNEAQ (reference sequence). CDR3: CASSRGAVETQYF. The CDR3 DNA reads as TGTGCCAGCAGCAGGGGTGCGGTCGAGACCCAGTACTTC.

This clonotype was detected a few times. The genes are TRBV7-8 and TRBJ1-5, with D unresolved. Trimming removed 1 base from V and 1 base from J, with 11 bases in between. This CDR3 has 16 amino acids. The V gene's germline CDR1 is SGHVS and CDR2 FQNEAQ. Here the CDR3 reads CASSLVEGWSNQPQHF. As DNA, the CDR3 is TGTGCCAGCAGCTTAGTCGAGGGTTGGAGCAATCAGCCCCAGCATTTT.

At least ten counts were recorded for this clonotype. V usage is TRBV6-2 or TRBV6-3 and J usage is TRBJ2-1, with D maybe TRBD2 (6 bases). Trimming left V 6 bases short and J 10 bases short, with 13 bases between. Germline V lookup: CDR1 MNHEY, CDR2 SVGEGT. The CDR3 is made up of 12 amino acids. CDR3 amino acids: CASSPGRGEQFF. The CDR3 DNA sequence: TGTGCCAGCAGCCCGGGGCGGGGAGAGCAGTTCTTC.

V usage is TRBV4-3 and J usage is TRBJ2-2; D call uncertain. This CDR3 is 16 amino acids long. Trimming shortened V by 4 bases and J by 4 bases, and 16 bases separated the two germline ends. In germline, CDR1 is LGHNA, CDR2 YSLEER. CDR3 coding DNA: TGCGCCAGCAGCCCCCGTCACCCAGCGCCCACCGGGGAGCTGTTTTTT. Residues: CASSPRHPAPTGELFF.

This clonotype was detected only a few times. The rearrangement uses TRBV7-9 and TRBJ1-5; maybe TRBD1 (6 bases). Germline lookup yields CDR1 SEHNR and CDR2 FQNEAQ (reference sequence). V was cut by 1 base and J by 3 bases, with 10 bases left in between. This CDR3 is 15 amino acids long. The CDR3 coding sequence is TGTGCCAGCAGCTTAGGGGGGCAGGCCAATCAGCCCCAGCATTTT. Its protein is CASSLGGQANQPQHF.

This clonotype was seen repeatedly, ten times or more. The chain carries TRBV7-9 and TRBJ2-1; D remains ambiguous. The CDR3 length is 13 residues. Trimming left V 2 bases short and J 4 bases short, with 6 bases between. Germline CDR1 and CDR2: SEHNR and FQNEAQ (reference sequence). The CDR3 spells CASSLTAYNEQFF. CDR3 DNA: TGTGCCAGCAGCTTAACAGCGTACAATGAGCAGTTCTTC.

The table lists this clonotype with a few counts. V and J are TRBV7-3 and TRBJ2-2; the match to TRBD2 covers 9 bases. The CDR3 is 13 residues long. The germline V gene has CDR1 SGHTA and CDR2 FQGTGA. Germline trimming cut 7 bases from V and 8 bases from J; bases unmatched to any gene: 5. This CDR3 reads CASTDGLAGELFF. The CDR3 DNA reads TGTGCCAGCACCGATGGACTAGCGGGGGAGCTGTTTTTT.

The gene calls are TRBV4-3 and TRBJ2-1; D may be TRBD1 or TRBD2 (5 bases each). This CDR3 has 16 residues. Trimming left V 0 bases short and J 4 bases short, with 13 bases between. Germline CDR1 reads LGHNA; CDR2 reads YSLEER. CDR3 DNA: TGCGCCAGCAGCCAAGAGCCTGGGACCCTATACAATGAGCAGTTCTTC. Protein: CASSQEPGTLYNEQFF.

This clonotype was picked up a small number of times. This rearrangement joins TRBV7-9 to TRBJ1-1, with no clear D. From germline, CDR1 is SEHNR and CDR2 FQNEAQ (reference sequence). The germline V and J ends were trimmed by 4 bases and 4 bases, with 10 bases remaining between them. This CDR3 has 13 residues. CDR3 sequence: CASSSGLITEAFF. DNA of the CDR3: TGTGCCAGCAGCTCCGGATTAATCACTGAAGCTTTCTTT.

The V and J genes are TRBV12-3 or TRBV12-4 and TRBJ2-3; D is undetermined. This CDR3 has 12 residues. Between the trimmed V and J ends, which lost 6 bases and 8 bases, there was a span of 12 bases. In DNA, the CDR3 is TGTGCCAGCAGATCCACCGGGCGTACGCAGTATTTT. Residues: CASRSTGRTQYF.

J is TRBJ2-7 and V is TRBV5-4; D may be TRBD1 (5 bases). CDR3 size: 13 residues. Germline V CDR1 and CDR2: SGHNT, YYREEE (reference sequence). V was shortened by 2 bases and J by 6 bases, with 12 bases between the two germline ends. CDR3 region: CASSFKGLGEQYV. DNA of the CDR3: TGTGCCAGCAGCTTTAAGGGGTTGGGCGAGCAGTACGTC.

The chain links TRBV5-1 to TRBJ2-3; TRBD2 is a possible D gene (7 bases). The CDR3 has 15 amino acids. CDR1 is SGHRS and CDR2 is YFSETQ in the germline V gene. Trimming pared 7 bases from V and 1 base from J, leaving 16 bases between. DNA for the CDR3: TGCGCCAGCTGCATGGACGGGGGGCGCACAGATACGCAGTATTTT. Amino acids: CASCMDGGRTDTQYF.

CDR3 in amino acids: CSARIGADQPQHF. The CDR3 DNA follows: TGCAGTGCTAGAATCGGGGCAGATCAGCCCCAGCATTTT. This chain joins TRBV20-1 and TRBJ1-5, with D perhaps TRBD1 (5 bases). The ends were cut back, 2 bases at V and 5 bases at J, with 10 bases in the middle. Germline CDR1 is DFQATT and CDR2 is SNEGSKA (reference sequence). CDR3 length: 13 amino acids.

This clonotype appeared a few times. The CDR3 spells CASSSQGFAELFF. CDR3 nucleotides: TGCGCCAGCAGCTCACAGGGGTTCGCGGAGCTGTTTTTT. The genes are TRBV5-1 and TRBJ2-2, with 7 bases matching TRBD1. The CDR3 has 13 amino acids. CDR1 is SGHRS, CDR2 YFSETQ, per germline. The ends lost 3 bases at V and 10 bases at J; junction bases unmatched: 6.

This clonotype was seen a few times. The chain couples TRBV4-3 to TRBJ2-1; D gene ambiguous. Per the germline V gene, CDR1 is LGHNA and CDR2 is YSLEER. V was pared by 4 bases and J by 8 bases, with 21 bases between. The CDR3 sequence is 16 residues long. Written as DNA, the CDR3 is TGCGCCAGCAGCCGGCTTTTCTCACAGACTGGTGATGAGCAGTTCTTC. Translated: CASSRLFSQTGDEQFF.

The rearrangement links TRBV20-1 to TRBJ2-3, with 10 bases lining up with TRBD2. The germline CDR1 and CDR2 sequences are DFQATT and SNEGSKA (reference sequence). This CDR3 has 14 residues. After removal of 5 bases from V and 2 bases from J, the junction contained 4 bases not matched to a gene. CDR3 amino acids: CSAVSGGNTDTQYF. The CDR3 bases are TGCAGTGCTGTTAGCGGGGGGAACACAGATACGCAGTATTTT.

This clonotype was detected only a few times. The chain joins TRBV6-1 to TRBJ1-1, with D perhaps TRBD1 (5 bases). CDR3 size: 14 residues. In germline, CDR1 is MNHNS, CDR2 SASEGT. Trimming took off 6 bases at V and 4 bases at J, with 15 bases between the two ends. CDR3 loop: CASSPLGGPTEAFF. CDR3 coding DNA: TGTGCCAGCAGCCCCTTGGGGGGACCCACTGAAGCTTTCTTT.

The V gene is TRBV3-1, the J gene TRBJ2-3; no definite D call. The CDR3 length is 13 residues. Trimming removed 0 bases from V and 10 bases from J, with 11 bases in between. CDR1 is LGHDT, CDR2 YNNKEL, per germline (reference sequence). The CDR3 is CASSQDRLQSQYF. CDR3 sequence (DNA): TGTGCCAGCAGCCAAGATCGCCTCCAATCGCAGTATTTT.

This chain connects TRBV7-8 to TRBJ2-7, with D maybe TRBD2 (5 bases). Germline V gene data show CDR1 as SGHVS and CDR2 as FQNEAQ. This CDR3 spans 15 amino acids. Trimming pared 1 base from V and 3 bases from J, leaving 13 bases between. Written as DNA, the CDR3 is TGTGCCAGCAGCTTAGTCCGGGGAATAGGCTACGAGCAGTACTTC. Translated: CASSLVRGIGYEQYF.

Here the CDR3 DNA reads TGTGCCAGCAGCGTAGGCCCCGATTGGCGCGGGGAGCTGTTTTTT. This sequence encodes CASSVGPDWRGELFF. The chain links TRBV9 to TRBJ2-2; D unclear. V lost 0 bases, J lost 7 bases, and 13 bases lay in between. Germline V gene data show CDR1 as SGDLS and CDR2 as YYNGEE. This CDR3 region has 15 residues.

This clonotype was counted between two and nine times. Here the CDR3 DNA reads TGTGCCAGCAGCTTAATCCTAGCGGGAGAGACCCAGTACTTC. Translating it yields CASSLILAGETQYF. The chain carries TRBV7-8 and TRBJ2-5; 8 bases map to TRBD2. The trim removed 2 bases at V and 4 bases at J, leaving 3 bases unmatched. Germline-derived CDR1 and CDR2 are SGHVS and FQNEAQ. The CDR3 spans 14 residues. Drawing the rest from reference TRBV7-8 and TRBJ2-5, the complete variable domain is GAGVSQSPRYKVAKRGQDVALRCDPISGHVSLFWYQQALGQGPEFLTYFQNEAQLDKSGLPSDRFFAERPEGSVSTLKIQRTQQEDSAVYLCASSLILAGETQYFGPGTRLLVL.

CDR3 residues: CAIRAGSRYNEQFF. CDR3 DNA sequence: TGTGCCATCAGGGCAGGGAGTCGGTACAATGAGCAGTTCTTC. The chain links TRBV10-3 to TRBJ2-1; D possibly uses TRBD1 or TRBD2 (5 bases each). Germline V gives CDR1 ENHRY, CDR2 SYGVKD. CDR3 length equals 14 residues. V shed 6 bases and J shed 4 bases, with 13 bases lying between them.

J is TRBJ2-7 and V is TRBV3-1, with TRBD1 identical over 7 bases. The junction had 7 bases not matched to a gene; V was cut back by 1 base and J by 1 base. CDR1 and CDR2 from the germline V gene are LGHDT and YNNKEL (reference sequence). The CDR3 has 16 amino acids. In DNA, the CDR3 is TGTGCCAGCAGCCAAGGGTTCGCGACAGGGTCCTACGAGCAGTACTTC. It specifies CASSQGFATGSYEQYF.

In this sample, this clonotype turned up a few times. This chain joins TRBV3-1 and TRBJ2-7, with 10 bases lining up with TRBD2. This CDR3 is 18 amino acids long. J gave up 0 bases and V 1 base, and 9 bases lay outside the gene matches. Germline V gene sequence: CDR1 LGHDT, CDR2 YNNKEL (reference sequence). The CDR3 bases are TGTGCCAGCAGCCAAGCCCTAGCGGGGGCCGGGAACTCCTACGAGCAGTACTTC. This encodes CASSQALAGAGNSYEQYF.

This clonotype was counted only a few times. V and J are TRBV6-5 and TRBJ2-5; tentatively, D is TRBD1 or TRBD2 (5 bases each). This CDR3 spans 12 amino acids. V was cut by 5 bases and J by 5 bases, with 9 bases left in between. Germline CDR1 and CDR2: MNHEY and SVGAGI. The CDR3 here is CASSGTSETQYF. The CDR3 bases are TGTGCCAGCAGTGGGACGTCGGAGACCCAGTACTTC.